One and the same sample provided the 2 T cell receptor beta chains below, sequenced in a study of blood T cell repertoires in COVID-19 (dated by TCRdb to about 2020). Library method: the immunoSEQ multiplex PCR assay. TCRdb provides this immuneACCESS table in a form limited to in-frame rearrangements. Some clones are lacking; in checked studies, under half of them reflect an unresolved V gene, and why the rest are absent is not known. Counted in this sample were about 250,000 clones; 75% to 85% of them appeared once. The top ten clonotypes cover around 5.5% of the sample. Material for sequencing was peripheral blood. These receptors originate from a human donor in a cohort sampled during active COVID-19.

This clone has just a few counts. The chain joins TRBV27 to TRBJ1-6, with 8 bases lining up with TRBD1. Trimming took 6 bases from V and 14 from J; bases not matched to a gene: 6. The CDR3 has 12 residues. CDR1 MNHEY and CDR2 SMNVEV come from the germline V gene (reference sequence). The CDR3 DNA sequence: TGTGCCAGCAGGGGACAGGCCCTGGCCCTCCACTTT. Encoded protein: CASRGQALALHF.

The rearrangement links TRBV6-5 to TRBJ1-5, with D tentatively TRBD1 (5 bases). Looked up from germline, CDR1 is MNHEY and CDR2 is SVGAGI. The ends were cut back, 0 bases at V and 4 bases at J, with 7 bases in the middle. This CDR3 spans 14 amino acids. This chain's CDR3 is CASSYSGGNQPQHF. The CDR3 nucleotides are TGTGCCAGCAGTTACTCGGGGGGGAATCAGCCCCAGCATTTT.